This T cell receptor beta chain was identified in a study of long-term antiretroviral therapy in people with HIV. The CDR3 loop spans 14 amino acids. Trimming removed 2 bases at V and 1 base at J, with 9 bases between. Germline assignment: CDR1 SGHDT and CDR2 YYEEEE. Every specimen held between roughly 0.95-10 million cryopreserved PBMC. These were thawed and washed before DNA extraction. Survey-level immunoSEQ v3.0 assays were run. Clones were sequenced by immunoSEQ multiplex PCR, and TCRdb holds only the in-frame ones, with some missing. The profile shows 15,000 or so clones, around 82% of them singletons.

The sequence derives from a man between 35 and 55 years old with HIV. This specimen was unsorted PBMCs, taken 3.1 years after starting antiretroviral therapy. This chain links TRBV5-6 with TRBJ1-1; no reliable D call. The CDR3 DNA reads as TGTGCCAGCAGCTTTCCCCAGGCGAACACTGAAGCTTTCTTT. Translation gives CASSFPQANTEAFF.